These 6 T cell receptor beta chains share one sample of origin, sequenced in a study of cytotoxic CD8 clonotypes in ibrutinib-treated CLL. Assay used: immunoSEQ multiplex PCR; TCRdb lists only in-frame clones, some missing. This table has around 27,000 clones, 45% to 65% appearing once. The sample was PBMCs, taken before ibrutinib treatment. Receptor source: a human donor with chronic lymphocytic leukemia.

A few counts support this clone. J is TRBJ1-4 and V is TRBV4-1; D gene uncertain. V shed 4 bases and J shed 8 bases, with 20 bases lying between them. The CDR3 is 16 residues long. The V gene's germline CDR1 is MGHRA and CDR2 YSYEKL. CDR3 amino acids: CASSRGSAGGLEKLFF. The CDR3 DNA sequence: TGCGCCAGCAGCCGAGGGTCCGCGGGAGGGCTGGAAAAACTGTTTTTT.

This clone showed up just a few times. The CDR3 DNA reads TGTGCCAGCAGCCGAGACGGGACAGTCCCCTACAATGAGCAGTTCTTC. It encodes CASSRDGTVPYNEQFF. The chain combines TRBV28 with TRBJ2-1, with 7 bases fitting TRBD1. The CDR3 is 16 residues long. After removal of 6 bases from V and 2 bases from J, the junction contained 10 bases not matched to a gene. Per the germline V gene, CDR1 is MDHEN and CDR2 is SYDVKM.

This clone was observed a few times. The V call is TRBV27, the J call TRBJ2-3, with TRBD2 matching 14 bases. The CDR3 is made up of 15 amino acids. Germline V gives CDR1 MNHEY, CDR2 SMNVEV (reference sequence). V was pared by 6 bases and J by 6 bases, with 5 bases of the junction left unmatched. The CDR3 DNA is TGTGCCAGCAGAAAGGGACTAGCGGGAGTGGATACGCAGTATTTT. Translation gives CASRKGLAGVDTQYF.

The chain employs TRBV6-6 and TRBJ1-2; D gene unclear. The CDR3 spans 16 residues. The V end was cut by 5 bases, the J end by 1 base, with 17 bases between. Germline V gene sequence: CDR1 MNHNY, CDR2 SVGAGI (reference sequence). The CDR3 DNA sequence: TGTGCCAGCAGTCACGCTAGGACGGGAGGTAACTATGGCTACACCTTC. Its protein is CASSHARTGGNYGYTF.

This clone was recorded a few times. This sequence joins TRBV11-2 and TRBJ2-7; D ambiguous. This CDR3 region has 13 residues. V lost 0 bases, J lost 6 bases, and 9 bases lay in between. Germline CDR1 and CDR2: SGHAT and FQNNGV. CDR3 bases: TGTGCCAGCAGCTTAGAACGGGTCGCCGAGCAGTACTTC. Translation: CASSLERVAEQYF.

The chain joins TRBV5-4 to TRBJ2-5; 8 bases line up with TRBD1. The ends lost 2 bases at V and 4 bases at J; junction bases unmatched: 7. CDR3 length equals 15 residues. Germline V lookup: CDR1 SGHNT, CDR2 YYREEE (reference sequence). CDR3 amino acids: CASSLRTGTGETQYF. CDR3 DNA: TGTGCCAGCAGCTTAAGGACAGGGACGGGAGAGACCCAGTACTTC. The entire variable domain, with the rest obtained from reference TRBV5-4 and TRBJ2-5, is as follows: ETGVTQSPTHLIKTRGQQVTLRCSSQSGHNTVSWYQQALGQGPQFIFQYYREEENGRGNFPPRFSGLQFPNYSSELNVNALELDDSALYLCASSLRTGTGETQYFGPGTRLLVL.